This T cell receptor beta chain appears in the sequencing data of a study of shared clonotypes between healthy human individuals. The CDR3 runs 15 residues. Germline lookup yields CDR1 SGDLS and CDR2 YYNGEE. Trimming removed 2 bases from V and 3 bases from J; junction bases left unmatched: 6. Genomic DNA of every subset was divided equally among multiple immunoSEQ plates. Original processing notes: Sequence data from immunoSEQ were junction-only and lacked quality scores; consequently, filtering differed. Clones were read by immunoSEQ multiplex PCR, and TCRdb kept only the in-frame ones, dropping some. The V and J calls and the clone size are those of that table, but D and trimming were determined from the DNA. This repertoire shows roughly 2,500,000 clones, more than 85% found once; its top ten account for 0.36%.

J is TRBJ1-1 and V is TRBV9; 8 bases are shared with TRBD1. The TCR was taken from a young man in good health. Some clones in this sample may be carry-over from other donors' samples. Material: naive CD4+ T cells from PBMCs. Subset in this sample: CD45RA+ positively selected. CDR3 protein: CASSVPQGADTEAFF. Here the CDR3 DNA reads TGTGCCAGCAGCGTCCCCCAGGGGGCGGACACTGAAGCTTTCTTT.